Listed here are 10 T cell receptor beta chains from one sample, sequenced in a study of blood T cell repertoires in COVID-19. The data were produced by immunoSEQ multiplex PCR, yet TCRdb's version contains in-frame clones alone and is incomplete. Of approximately 280,000 clones listed, roughly 89% are singletons. The source material was peripheral blood. These receptors were obtained from a middle-aged man with acute or convalescent COVID-19.

This clone was seen just once. The chain recombines TRBV5-4 with TRBJ1-1, with no clear D. The germline CDR1 and CDR2 sequences are SGHNT and YYREEE (reference sequence). The CDR3 extends over 14 amino acids. The V gene lost 4 bases and the J gene lost 8 bases, with 18 bases spanning the gap. The CDR3: CASSVGRPGSEAFF. Written as DNA, the CDR3 is TGTGCCAGCAGCGTCGGGAGGCCCGGCTCAGAAGCTTTCTTT.

This sequence joins TRBV9 and TRBJ2-7; TRBD2 agrees at 7 bases. CDR3 length equals 15 residues. Trimming at V came to 0 bases and at J to 3 bases, leaving 6 bases not matched to a gene. Germline CDR1 and CDR2: SGDLS and YYNGEE. The CDR3 region has the DNA TGTGCCAGCAGCGTAGCAGCGGGGCTGCTCTACGAGCAGTACTTC. This codes for CASSVAAGLLYEQYF.

The chain employs TRBV7-2 and TRBJ1-5; maybe TRBD1 (6 bases). The V gene lost 8 bases and the J gene lost 3 bases, with 17 bases spanning the gap. The CDR3 loop spans 15 amino acids. CDR1 is SGHTA, CDR2 FQGNSA, per germline. CDR3 bases: TGTGCCAGCGAAGGATCAGGGGCCACCAATCAGCCCCAGCATTTT. Translated: CASEGSGATNQPQHF.

Comment on this clone: Other DNA sequences in this sample translate to the same CDR3. The chain employs TRBV29-1 and TRBJ2-7; TRBD1 aligns across 8 bases. Germline V CDR1 and CDR2: SQVTM, ANQGSEA. With V trimmed by 5 bases and J by 4 bases, 4 bases remained unmatched. The CDR3 is 12 amino acids. The CDR3, as DNA: TGCAGCGTTCGACAGGGGACATACGAGCAGTACTTC. Residues: CSVRQGTYEQYF.

The V and J genes are TRBV21-1 and TRBJ2-3; the table's D call, TRBD1, was not checked against the DNA. TRBV21-1 is described as a pseudogene. The CDR3 is made up of 21 amino acids. For the CDR3, the DNA is TGTGCCAGCAGCAAGACAAGGGGGAACTTACAGCAGCCTACTAGCACAGATACGCAGTATTTT. This codes for CASSKTRGNLQQPTSTDTQYF.

The rearrangement joins TRBV29-1 to TRBJ1-1; D is unclear. Germline V gene lookup returns CDR1 SQVTM and CDR2 ANQGSEA. The V gene lost 1 base and the J gene lost 1 base, with 10 bases spanning the gap. The CDR3 runs 14 residues. This CDR3 is CSVEVWAGNTEAFF. CDR3 sequence (DNA): TGCAGCGTTGAAGTGTGGGCAGGGAACACTGAAGCTTTCTTT.

This clone was recorded only once. The V gene is TRBV11-2, the J gene TRBJ2-3; 8 bases map to TRBD1. V gave up 3 bases and J gave up 0 bases; unmatched junction bases: 5. The CDR3 runs 16 residues. CDR1 and CDR2 (germline): SGHAT, FQNNGV. The DNA for the CDR3 is TGTGCCAGCAGCTTTCTCAGGGGGCGCAGCACAGATACGCAGTATTTT. As protein: CASSFLRGRSTDTQYF.

The rearrangement joins TRBV28 to TRBJ2-4; TRBD2 matches 7 bases. Germline lookup yields CDR1 MDHEN and CDR2 SYDVKM. The ends lost 4 bases at V and 1 base at J; junction bases unmatched: 7. The CDR3 totals 16 residues. The CDR3, as DNA: TGTGCCAGCAGTTCGTCCGGGGAGGGGGCCAAAAACATTCAGTACTTC. Translated, it gives CASSSSGEGAKNIQYF. Full variable domain (remainder filled in from reference TRBV28 and TRBJ2-4): DVKVTQSSRYLVKRTGEKVFLECVQDMDHENMFWYRQDPGLGLRLIYFSYDVKMKEKGDIPEGYSVSREKKERFSLILESASTNQTSMYLCASSSSGEGAKNIQYFGAGTRLSVL.

The V call is TRBV11-2, the J call TRBJ2-1; TRBD2 aligns across 9 bases. Trimming cost V 6 bases and J 10 bases; bases outside gene matches: 13. The CDR3 totals 15 residues. Germline assignment: CDR1 SGHAT and CDR2 FQNNGV. The CDR3 DNA follows: TGTGCCAGCAGAAGGTCCCGCGGGGGGGCAGGGGAGCAGTTCTTC. This codes for CASRRSRGGAGEQFF.

CDR3 sequence: CASSLVGGPYEQYF. The CDR3 DNA is TGTGCCAGCAGCTTAGTTGGCGGCCCCTACGAGCAGTACTTC. The chain recombines TRBV11-2 with TRBJ2-7; no definite D call. Germline V gene sequence: CDR1 SGHAT, CDR2 FQNNGV. The CDR3 has 14 residues. V was clipped by 1 base and J by 2 bases, with 9 bases between them.